A selection of T cell receptor beta chains follows, all from one sample in a study of blood T cell repertoires in COVID-19. Profiling relied on immunoSEQ multiplex PCR, and the TCRdb table lists in-frame clones only, not all of them. The sample shows around 300,000 clones, 65% to 85% of them seen only once. Specimen: peripheral blood. The receptor set was obtained from a man younger than 45 with active or convalescent COVID-19. Each CDR3 is given with its conserved first and last residue. The order of the fields is V gene, J gene, clone size, D gene, CDR3 length, CDR3 DNA, CDR3 protein. The D gene is left open where the match is weak. Expanded clones are given a class, and other clones once, few, many or no size at all.

V gene: TRBV7-6; J gene: TRBJ2-1; clone size: -; D gene: TRBD2; CDR3 length: 17; CDR3 DNA: TGTGCCAGCAGCCCGCTTCCCCGGACTAGCGGGAACAATGAGCAGTTCTTC; CDR3 protein: CASSPLPRTSGNNEQFF
V gene: TRBV21-1; J gene: TRBJ1-3; clone size: few; D gene: -; CDR3 length: 14; CDR3 DNA: TGTGCCAGCAGCAAAGCGGCAGGCGGAAACACCATATATTTT; CDR3 protein: CASSKAAGGNTIYF
V gene: TRBV12-3/TRBV12-4; J gene: TRBJ1-6; clone size: -; D gene: -; CDR3 length: 13; CDR3 DNA: TGTGCCAGCAGTCCCGTTCAGCGGTCACCCCTCCACTTT; CDR3 protein: CASSPVQRSPLHF
V gene: TRBV21-1; J gene: TRBJ2-3; clone size: -; D gene: -; CDR3 length: 14; CDR3 DNA: TGTGCCAGCAGCCCCTGGGCCCTTCGGGATACGCAGTATTTT; CDR3 protein: CASSPWALRDTQYF
V gene: TRBV9; J gene: TRBJ2-3; clone size: -; D gene: -; CDR3 length: 17; CDR3 DNA: TGTGCCAGCAGCGTAGCTGAGACAGTCTATAGCACAGATACGCAGTATTTT; CDR3 protein: CASSVAETVYSTDTQYF
V gene: TRBV5-4; J gene: TRBJ1-3; clone size: once; D gene: -; CDR3 length: 15; CDR3 DNA: TGTGCCAGCAGCTTGGTGCCAGGGTCTGGAAACACCATATATTTT; CDR3 protein: CASSLVPGSGNTIYF
V gene: TRBV29-1; J gene: TRBJ2-3; clone size: few; D gene: -; CDR3 length: 11; CDR3 DNA: TGCAGCGTTCGGTCCACAGATACGCAGTATTTT; CDR3 protein: CSVRSTDTQYF
V gene: TRBV10-1; J gene: TRBJ1-2; clone size: -; D gene: -; CDR3 length: 9; CDR3 DNA: TGCGCCAGCCATTATGGCTACACCTTC; CDR3 protein: CASHYGYTF
V gene: TRBV6-2/TRBV6-3; J gene: TRBJ2-3; clone size: -; D gene: TRBD1; CDR3 length: 15; CDR3 DNA: TGTGCCAGCAGTTTGAGGACAGGGAGCACAGATACGCAGTATTTT; CDR3 protein: CASSLRTGSTDTQYF
V gene: TRBV6-5; J gene: TRBJ1-2; clone size: -; D gene: TRBD1; CDR3 length: 14; CDR3 DNA: TGTGCCAGCACAATAGACAGGGCCCGCTATGGCTACACCTTC; CDR3 protein: CASTIDRARYGYTF
V gene: TRBV5-1; J gene: TRBJ1-4; clone size: -; D gene: -; CDR3 length: 14; CDR3 DNA: TGCGCCAGCAGCTTAGGGGGGGCGAATGAAAAACTGTTTTTT; CDR3 protein: CASSLGGANEKLFF
V gene: TRBV30; J gene: TRBJ1-5; clone size: -; D gene: -; CDR3 length: 14; CDR3 DNA: TGTGCCTGGAGCCAAGGGGTCGCAGGTCAGCCCCAGCATTTT; CDR3 protein: CAWSQGVAGQPQHF
V gene: TRBV19; J gene: TRBJ1-2; clone size: -; D gene: TRBD1; CDR3 length: 16; CDR3 DNA: TGTGCCAGTGGGGAAGCGGGACAGGGGTGGCTCTATGGCTACACCTTC; CDR3 protein: CASGEAGQGWLYGYTF
V gene: TRBV3-1/TRBV3-2; J gene: TRBJ2-6; clone size: few; D gene: -; CDR3 length: 15; CDR3 DNA: TGTGCCAGCAGCCAAGTCTTGTCTGGGGCCAACGTCCTGACTTTC; CDR3 protein: CASSQVLSGANVLTF
V gene: TRBV6-5; J gene: TRBJ2-7; clone size: -; D gene: -; CDR3 length: 14; CDR3 DNA: TGTGCCAGCACCAAATCCGACGGGATGAACGAGCAGTACTTC; CDR3 protein: CASTKSDGMNEQYF
V gene: TRBV3-1/TRBV3-2; J gene: TRBJ1-5; clone size: -; D gene: -; CDR3 length: 16; CDR3 DNA: TGTGCCAGCAGCCAAGATCTGGAAGAGGTCAATCAGCCCCAGCATTTT; CDR3 protein: CASSQDLEEVNQPQHF
V gene: TRBV15; J gene: TRBJ1-1; clone size: -; D gene: -; CDR3 length: 14; CDR3 DNA: TGTGCCACCAGCAGAGGCGGGATTGGGACTGAAGCTTTCTTT; CDR3 protein: CATSRGGIGTEAFF
V gene: TRBV5-1; J gene: TRBJ2-7; clone size: once; D gene: -; CDR3 length: 14; CDR3 DNA: TGCGCCAGCAGCCTCACGGACGGGACCTACGAGCAGTACTTC; CDR3 protein: CASSLTDGTYEQYF
V gene: TRBV4-1; J gene: TRBJ2-2; clone size: -; D gene: -; CDR3 length: 16; CDR3 DNA: TGCGCCAGCAGCCTAGAGTCTAGAAGCGACACCGGGGAGCTGTTTTTT; CDR3 protein: CASSLESRSDTGELFF
V gene: TRBV6-5; J gene: TRBJ1-5; clone size: -; D gene: TRBD1; CDR3 length: 13; CDR3 DNA: TGTGCCAGCAGTCCCACAGGGGATCAGCCCCAGCATTTT; CDR3 protein: CASSPTGDQPQHF
V gene: TRBV4-3; J gene: TRBJ2-3; clone size: -; D gene: TRBD2; CDR3 length: 16; CDR3 DNA: TGCGCCAGCAGCGCCTCTATAGCGGGGGACACAGATACGCAGTATTTT; CDR3 protein: CASSASIAGDTDTQYF
V gene: TRBV30; J gene: TRBJ1-5; clone size: -; D gene: -; CDR3 length: 13; CDR3 DNA: TGTGCCTGGGGTTTACAGGGAAATCAGCCCCAGCATTTT; CDR3 protein: CAWGLQGNQPQHF
V gene: TRBV27; J gene: TRBJ1-1; clone size: -; D gene: -; CDR3 length: 13; CDR3 DNA: TGTGCCAGCAGGGCGGGTTTTAACACTGAAGCTTTCTTT; CDR3 protein: CASRAGFNTEAFF
V gene: TRBV4-3; J gene: TRBJ2-6; clone size: once; D gene: -; CDR3 length: 14; CDR3 DNA: TGCGCCAGCAGCCTCACAGGGATAGGGTCCGTCCTGACTTTC; CDR3 protein: CASSLTGIGSVLTF
V gene: TRBV15; J gene: TRBJ2-7; clone size: -; D gene: TRBD1; CDR3 length: 15; CDR3 DNA: TGTGCCACCAGCAGTTCGACAGGGGAAACCTACGAGCAGTACTTC; CDR3 protein: CATSSSTGETYEQYF
V gene: TRBV7-2; J gene: TRBJ2-3; clone size: -; D gene: TRBD2; CDR3 length: 17; CDR3 DNA: TGTGCCAGCAGCTTTCCGACTAGCGGGGGGGCCACAGATACGCAGTATTTT; CDR3 protein: CASSFPTSGGATDTQYF
V gene: TRBV7-9; J gene: TRBJ1-1; clone size: -; D gene: -; CDR3 length: 15; CDR3 DNA: TGTGCCAGCAGCTTGGGGCCTAGTGGGAACACTGAAGCTTTCTTT; CDR3 protein: CASSLGPSGNTEAFF
V gene: TRBV6-5; J gene: TRBJ2-4; clone size: -; D gene: -; CDR3 length: 13; CDR3 DNA: TGTGCCACGAGGGACATAGCCAAAAACATTCAGTACTTC; CDR3 protein: CATRDIAKNIQYF
V gene: TRBV10-3; J gene: TRBJ2-1; clone size: -; D gene: -; CDR3 length: 11; CDR3 DNA: TGTGCCATCAGTGACGCGGATGAGCAGTTCTTC; CDR3 protein: CAISDADEQFF
V gene: TRBV3-1/TRBV3-2; J gene: TRBJ2-2; clone size: -; D gene: TRBD1; CDR3 length: 16; CDR3 DNA: TGTGCCAGCAGCCAAGGAGGACAGGGACCCACCGGGGAGCTGTTTTTT; CDR3 protein: CASSQGGQGPTGELFF
V gene: TRBV11-2; J gene: TRBJ1-6; clone size: -; D gene: -; CDR3 length: 16; CDR3 DNA: TGTGCCAGCAGCTTCCAGGGAGGCACCTATAATTCACCCCTCCACTTT; CDR3 protein: CASSFQGGTYNSPLHF
V gene: TRBV19; J gene: TRBJ1-4; clone size: once; D gene: TRBD1; CDR3 length: 15; CDR3 DNA: TGTGCCAGTAGCACTCCCCGGACAGGGAGTGAAAAACTGTTTTTT; CDR3 protein: CASSTPRTGSEKLFF
V gene: TRBV21-1; J gene: TRBJ1-1; clone size: -; D gene: -; CDR3 length: 17; CDR3 DNA: TGTGCCAGCAATAACCCGGCGCTCCGTTCGGGGGACACTGAAGCTTTCTTT; CDR3 protein: CASNNPALRSGDTEAFF
V gene: TRBV19; J gene: TRBJ1-1; clone size: -; D gene: TRBD1; CDR3 length: 13; CDR3 DNA: TGTGCCAGTAGAGACAGGGAGAACACTGAAGCTTTCTTT; CDR3 protein: CASRDRENTEAFF
V gene: TRBV6-6; J gene: TRBJ1-5; clone size: -; D gene: -; CDR3 length: 14; CDR3 DNA: TGTGCCAGCAGTCCCCAGACAGTCCCAAGGCCCCAGCATTTT; CDR3 protein: CASSPQTVPRPQHF
V gene: TRBV18; J gene: TRBJ1-1; clone size: -; D gene: -; CDR3 length: 14; CDR3 DNA: TGTGCCAGCTCATCGACAACGGGGGACACTGAAGCTTTCTTT; CDR3 protein: CASSSTTGDTEAFF
V gene: TRBV10-3; J gene: TRBJ1-4; clone size: -; D gene: -; CDR3 length: 14; CDR3 DNA: TGTGCCATCACTTCGGGGGGACCCAATGAAAAACTGTTTTTT; CDR3 protein: CAITSGGPNEKLFF
V gene: TRBV18; J gene: TRBJ2-1; clone size: -; D gene: TRBD1; CDR3 length: 14; CDR3 DNA: TGTGCCAGCTCACCACCGGCAGGGGGAAATGAGCAGTTCTTC; CDR3 protein: CASSPPAGGNEQFF
V gene: TRBV2; J gene: TRBJ2-2; clone size: once; D gene: -; CDR3 length: 15; CDR3 DNA: TGTGCCAGCACCAAAGGAGGAGGGGTCGCCGGGGAGCTGTTTTTT; CDR3 protein: CASTKGGGVAGELFF
V gene: TRBV7-9; J gene: TRBJ1-6; clone size: -; D gene: -; CDR3 length: 15; CDR3 DNA: TGTGCCAGCAGCTTAATGGCAGGGGAAGGGTCACCCCTCCACTTT; CDR3 protein: CASSLMAGEGSPLHF
V gene: TRBV9; J gene: TRBJ1-4; clone size: -; D gene: -; CDR3 length: 14; CDR3 DNA: TGTGCCAGCAGCGCGGACAGTTCTAATGAAAAACTGTTTTTT; CDR3 protein: CASSADSSNEKLFF
V gene: TRBV5-6; J gene: TRBJ2-1; clone size: -; D gene: -; CDR3 length: 13; CDR3 DNA: TGTGCCAGCAGCTTCGGTCGGTACAATGAGCAGTTCTTC; CDR3 protein: CASSFGRYNEQFF
V gene: TRBV25-1; J gene: TRBJ2-1; clone size: few; D gene: TRBD1; CDR3 length: 14; CDR3 DNA: TGTGCCAGCAGTGATTTCCCCGGGACAGGAGAGCAGTTCTTC; CDR3 protein: CASSDFPGTGEQFF
V gene: TRBV5-5; J gene: TRBJ1-4; clone size: -; D gene: -; CDR3 length: 13; CDR3 DNA: TGTGCCAGCAAAGGCGGGGGGAATGAAAAACTGTTTTTT; CDR3 protein: CASKGGGNEKLFF
V gene: TRBV7-2; J gene: TRBJ2-3; clone size: -; D gene: -; CDR3 length: 14; CDR3 DNA: TGTGCCAGCAGGGTCCGGGACCCGGGGGACACGCAGTATTTT; CDR3 protein: CASRVRDPGDTQYF
V gene: TRBV27; J gene: TRBJ1-2; clone size: once; D gene: TRBD1; CDR3 length: 15; CDR3 DNA: TGTGCCAGCAGTTTATACCGGACAGGGAATTATGGCTACACCTTC; CDR3 protein: CASSLYRTGNYGYTF
V gene: TRBV5-1; J gene: TRBJ2-1; clone size: -; D gene: -; CDR3 length: 11; CDR3 DNA: TGCGCCAGCAGCGGGGAGAATGAGCAGTTCTTC; CDR3 protein: CASSGENEQFF
V gene: TRBV30; J gene: TRBJ2-1; clone size: -; D gene: TRBD2; CDR3 length: 15; CDR3 DNA: TGTGCCTGGAGTGTGGATGGACTAGCGGGGGGGGAGCAGTTCTTC; CDR3 protein: CAWSVDGLAGGEQFF
V gene: TRBV28; J gene: TRBJ2-1; clone size: -; D gene: TRBD2; CDR3 length: 16; CDR3 DNA: TGTGCCAGCAGCTATACCGGGCTAGCGGGAGGGGACGAGCAGTTCTTC; CDR3 protein: CASSYTGLAGGDEQFF
V gene: TRBV27; J gene: TRBJ2-7; clone size: -; D gene: TRBD1; CDR3 length: 14; CDR3 DNA: TGTGCCAGCAGAGGGACAGGCAACTCCTACGAGCAGTACTTC; CDR3 protein: CASRGTGNSYEQYF
V gene: TRBV9; J gene: TRBJ1-2; clone size: -; D gene: -; CDR3 length: 14; CDR3 DNA: TGTGCCAGCAGCGCCCTTGGACAGCTCTATGGCTACACCTTC; CDR3 protein: CASSALGQLYGYTF
V gene: TRBV30; J gene: TRBJ1-3; clone size: -; D gene: -; CDR3 length: 13; CDR3 DNA: TGTGCCTGGAGTCCCGGAGGCGGAAACACCATATATTTT; CDR3 protein: CAWSPGGGNTIYF
V gene: TRBV5-1; J gene: TRBJ1-4; clone size: -; D gene: TRBD1; CDR3 length: 15; CDR3 DNA: TGCGCCAGCAGCATGCAGACAGGGAGGAATGAAAAACTGTTTTTT; CDR3 protein: CASSMQTGRNEKLFF
V gene: TRBV7-9; J gene: TRBJ1-5; clone size: -; D gene: -; CDR3 length: 13; CDR3 DNA: TGTGCCAGCAGCGAAAGCGGGAGTCAGCCCCAGCATTTT; CDR3 protein: CASSESGSQPQHF
V gene: TRBV18; J gene: TRBJ2-3; clone size: -; D gene: TRBD1; CDR3 length: 15; CDR3 DNA: TGTGCCAGCTCACCACGGGACAGAGGCACAGATACGCAGTATTTT; CDR3 protein: CASSPRDRGTDTQYF